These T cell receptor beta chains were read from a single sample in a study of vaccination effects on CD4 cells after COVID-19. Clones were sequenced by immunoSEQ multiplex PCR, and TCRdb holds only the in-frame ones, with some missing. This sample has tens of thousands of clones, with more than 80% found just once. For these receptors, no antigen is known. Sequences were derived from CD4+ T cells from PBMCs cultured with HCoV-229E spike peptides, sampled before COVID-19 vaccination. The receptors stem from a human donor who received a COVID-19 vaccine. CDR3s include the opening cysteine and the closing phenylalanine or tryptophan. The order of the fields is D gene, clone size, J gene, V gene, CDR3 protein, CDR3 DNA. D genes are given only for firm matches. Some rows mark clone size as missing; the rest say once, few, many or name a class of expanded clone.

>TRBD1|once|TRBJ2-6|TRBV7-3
CASSRTGEPGANVLTF
TGTGCCAGCAGCCGGACAGGGGAACCTGGGGCCAACGTCCTGACTTTC
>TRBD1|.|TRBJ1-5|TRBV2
CASSIAAGGNQPQHF
TGTGCCAGCTCCATAGCGGCAGGGGGGAATCAGCCCCAGCATTTT
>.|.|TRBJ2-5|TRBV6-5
CASTRTFQETQYF
TGTGCCAGCACCCGGACTTTTCAAGAGACCCAGTACTTC
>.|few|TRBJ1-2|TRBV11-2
CASSPLSDYGYTF
TGTGCCAGCTCCCCCCTCTCTGACTATGGCTACACCTTC
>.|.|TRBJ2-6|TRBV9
CASSPHNSGANVLTF
TGTGCCAGCAGCCCCCACAACTCTGGGGCCAACGTCCTGACTTTC
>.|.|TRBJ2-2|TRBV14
CASSQDWRGRITGELFF
TGTGCCAGCAGCCAAGATTGGCGGGGCAGAATCACCGGGGAGCTGTTTTTT
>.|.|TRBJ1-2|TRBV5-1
CASSSRGGRASNNYGYTF
TGCGCCAGCAGCTCCCGGGGAGGCAGGGCCTCTAATAACTATGGCTACACCTTC
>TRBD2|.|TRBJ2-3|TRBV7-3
CASSPGLAGGLRDTQYF
TGTGCCAGCAGTCCAGGACTAGCGGGGGGGCTAAGAGATACGCAGTATTTT
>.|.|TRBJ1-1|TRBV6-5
CASRAPGVKAEAFF
TGTGCCAGCAGGGCGCCAGGGGTTAAGGCTGAAGCTTTCTTT
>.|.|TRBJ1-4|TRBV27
CASSRSTTNEKLFF
TGTGCCAGCAGCCGCAGTACAACTAATGAAAAACTGTTTTTT
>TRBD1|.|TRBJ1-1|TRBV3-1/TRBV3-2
CASSQRQGIGGTEAFF
TGTGCCAGCAGCCAGCGACAGGGGATCGGGGGCACTGAAGCTTTCTTT
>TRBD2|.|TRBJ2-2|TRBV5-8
CASSSGLAGDTGELFF
TGTGCCAGCAGTTCTGGACTAGCGGGGGACACCGGGGAGCTGTTTTTT
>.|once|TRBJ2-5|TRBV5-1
CASSVASPGETQYF
TGCGCCAGCAGCGTGGCGAGTCCCGGGGAGACCCAGTACTTC
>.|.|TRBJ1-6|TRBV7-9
CASSFAGTRNSPLHF
TGTGCCAGCAGCTTTGCGGGAACGCGTAATTCACCCCTCCACTTT
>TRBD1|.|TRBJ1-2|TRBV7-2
CASSSQGMGNYGYTF
TGTGCCAGCAGCTCACAGGGGATGGGGAACTATGGCTACACCTTC
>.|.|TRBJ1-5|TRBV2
CASTRANQPQHF
TGTGCCAGCACGAGGGCTAATCAGCCCCAGCATTTT
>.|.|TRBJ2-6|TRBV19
CASSTGLGANVLTF
TGTGCCAGTAGTACAGGGCTTGGGGCCAACGTCCTGACTTTC
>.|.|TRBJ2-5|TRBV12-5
CASGSGLERETQYF
TGTGCTAGTGGTTCTGGGCTGGAACGGGAGACCCAGTACTTC
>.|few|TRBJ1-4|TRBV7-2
CASSWGTGLGRTNEKLFF
TGTGCCAGCAGCTGGGGAACAGGGCTCGGTAGGACTAATGAAAAACTGTTTTTT
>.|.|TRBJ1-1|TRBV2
CASSEQYTEAFF
TGTGCCAGCAGTGAGCAGTACACTGAAGCTTTCTTT
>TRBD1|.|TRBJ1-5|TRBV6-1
CASSERGQLASNQPQHF
TGTGCCAGCAGTGAAAGGGGACAGCTTGCTAGCAATCAGCCCCAGCATTTT
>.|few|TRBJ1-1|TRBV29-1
CSVESGGWTEAFF
TGCAGCGTTGAGTCGGGAGGTTGGACTGAAGCTTTCTTT
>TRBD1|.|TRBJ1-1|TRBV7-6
CASSRDRGQGEAFF
TGTGCCAGCAGCAGGGACAGGGGGCAGGGTGAAGCTTTCTTT